Below are 2 T cell receptor beta chains sequenced from a single sample in a study of blood T cell repertoires in COVID-19. Some clones are missing from TCRdb's copy, which holds only in-frame ones; the method was immunoSEQ multiplex PCR. In the table there are roughly 84,000 clones, approximately 80% of which are singletons. The source material was peripheral blood. These TCRs come from a man older than 75 with active or convalescent COVID-19.

This clone has more than one count but fewer than ten. This chain links TRBV5-1 with TRBJ2-3; 9 bases line up with TRBD2. With V trimmed by 4 bases and J by 4 bases, 7 bases remained unmatched. Germline V gene sequence: CDR1 SGHRS, CDR2 YFSETQ. The CDR3 runs to 15 residues. CDR3 protein: CASSPAVAGADTQYF. In DNA, the CDR3 is TGCGCCAGCAGCCCCGCCGTAGCGGGGGCAGATACGCAGTATTTT.

The chain recombines TRBV10-3 with TRBJ1-1, with D tentatively TRBD1 (5 bases). Trimming removed 3 bases at V and 4 bases at J, with 18 bases between. The CDR3 is made up of 16 amino acids. From germline, CDR1 is ENHRY and CDR2 SYGVKD. The CDR3 bases are TGTGCCATCAGTGACTCGGACAACGCATGGGTCACTGAAGCTTTCTTT. This encodes CAISDSDNAWVTEAFF.